This passage covers 20 T cell receptor beta chains from one sample sequenced in a study of cytomegalovirus exposure and HLA in healthy donors. TCRdb keeps only in-frame clones here, not all; method: immunoSEQ multiplex PCR. The sample records about 110,000 clones, less than 90% being singletons. Sequenced: PBMCs. All receptors come from a young woman in good health and CMV-seropositive.

The chain recombines TRBV10-3 with TRBJ1-2, with 7 bases that match TRBD1. This CDR3 comprises 17 residues. V was clipped by 2 bases and J by 1 base; unmatched bases: 10. From germline, CDR1 is ENHRY and CDR2 SYGVKD. DNA for the CDR3: TGTGCCATCAGTGAGGGATGGGGAGACAGGGATAACTATGGCTACACCTTC. It translates to CAISEGWGDRDNYGYTF.

The V gene is TRBV11-2, the J gene TRBJ2-7, with D perhaps matching TRBD1 (6 bases). The CDR3 spans 17 residues. Germline CDR1 and CDR2: SGHAT and FQNNGV. The V gene lost 4 bases and the J gene lost 3 bases, with 22 bases spanning the gap. CDR3 bases: TGTGCCAGCAGCTACAGCTCCCCGGGACAACTACACTACGAGCAGTACTTC. It codes for CASSYSSPGQLHYEQYF.

This clone has only one observation. The chain carries TRBV4-1 and TRBJ1-4, with no clear D. Trimming cost V 6 bases and J 2 bases, with 13 bases left between them. There are 15 residues in the CDR3. Germline assignment: CDR1 MGHRA and CDR2 YSYEKL. The CDR3 nucleotides read TGCGCCAGCAGTTCCGTACAAGATACTAATGAAAAACTGTTTTTT. Its protein product is CASSSVQDTNEKLFF.

The chain uses TRBV19 and TRBJ2-1; possible D gene TRBD1, 6 bases. V was cut by 5 bases and J by 8 bases, with 16 bases left in between. The CDR3 length is 14 residues. CDR1 LNHDA and CDR2 SQIVND come from the germline V gene (reference sequence). CDR3 DNA sequence: TGTGCCAGTAGTGTATCCAGGGGTGTGGATGAGCAGTTCTTC. Amino acid sequence: CASSVSRGVDEQFF.

The CDR3 loop is CASSRAIYNEQFF. The CDR3 bases are TGCGCCAGCAGCCGGGCGATTTACAATGAGCAGTTCTTC. The genes are TRBV4-3 and TRBJ2-1, with no clear D. Germline CDR1 reads LGHNA; CDR2 reads YSLEER. The CDR3 is made up of 13 amino acids. V was clipped by 4 bases and J by 4 bases, with 8 bases between them.

V usage is TRBV14 and J usage is TRBJ1-1, with D possibly matching TRBD1 (6 bases). Trimming shortened V by 4 bases and J by 5 bases, and 11 bases separated the two germline ends. The germline gives CDR1 SGHDN, CDR2 FVKESK. This CDR3 contains 13 residues. CDR3: CASSLHRETEAFF. The CDR3 region has the DNA TGTGCCAGCAGCCTCCACAGGGAAACTGAAGCTTTCTTT.

This sequence joins TRBV28 and TRBJ2-3, with 10 nucleotides matching TRBD1. Germline-derived CDR1 and CDR2 are MDHEN and SYDVKM. V gave up 3 bases and J gave up 5 bases; unmatched junction bases: 2. This CDR3 contains 14 residues. In DNA form, the CDR3 reads TGTGCCAGCAGTTTGGGACAGGGGTTAGATACGCAGTATTTT. It specifies CASSLGQGLDTQYF.

CDR3 region: CASGLVSTKSSKRGDGTDTQYF. The CDR3 DNA sequence: TGTGCTAGTGGTTTGGTATCTACCAAGTCGAGCAAGCGGGGGGATGGAACAGATACGCAGTATTTT. V is TRBV12-5 and J is TRBJ2-3, with 9 bases matching TRBD2. Germline loops: CDR1 LGHNT, CDR2 FRNRAP. The length of the CDR3 is 22 residues. Trimming took 0 bases from V and 3 from J; bases not matched to a gene: 22.

The chain combines TRBV6-1 with TRBJ1-6; tentative D call: TRBD1 (5 bases). This CDR3 has 13 amino acids. The germline CDR1 and CDR2 sequences are MNHNS and SASEGT. With 7 bases removed from V and 6 bases from J, the gap between germline ends came to 10 bases. The CDR3 region is CASKVGVNSPLHF. In DNA form, the CDR3 reads TGTGCCAGCAAGGTAGGGGTTAATTCACCCCTCCACTTT.

The J gene is TRBJ2-7, the V gene TRBV6-5; D might be TRBD2 (7 bases). With 7 bases removed from V and 7 bases from J, the gap between germline ends came to 17 bases. The CDR3 covers 13 residues. Per the germline V gene, CDR1 is MNHEY and CDR2 is SVGAGI. The DNA of the CDR3 is TGTGCCAGCACCCTTGGGGGGGCTGGTGAGCAGTACTTC. This codes for CASTLGGAGEQYF.

The chain combines TRBV18 with TRBJ1-1, with no clear D. From germline, CDR1 is KGHSH and CDR2 LQKENI. The length of the CDR3 is 12 residues. The germline V and J ends were trimmed by 4 bases and 3 bases, with 6 bases remaining between them. The CDR3 loop reads CASSREDTEAFF. CDR3 DNA sequence: TGTGCCAGCTCACGGGAGGACACTGAAGCTTTCTTT.

CDR3 protein: CASSVAHEYEQFF. In DNA form, the CDR3 reads TGTGCCAGCAGCGTAGCTCATGAGTATGAGCAGTTCTTC. The V gene is TRBV9, the J gene TRBJ2-1; the D is unclear. In germline, CDR1 is SGDLS, CDR2 YYNGEE. Trimming took 0 bases from V and 8 from J, leaving 9 bases between them. CDR3 size: 13 residues.

This chain uses TRBV18 with TRBJ2-5; 10 nucleotides line up with TRBD2. CDR3 length: 15 residues. With 3 bases clipped from V and 4 bases from J, the junction kept 5 bases outside the gene matches. Looked up from germline, CDR1 is KGHSH and CDR2 is LQKENI. This CDR3 is CASSPSAGGRETQYF. CDR3 bases: TGTGCCAGCTCACCCTCAGCGGGGGGGCGAGAGACCCAGTACTTC.

V and J are TRBV6-1 and TRBJ1-6, with D perhaps matching TRBD1 (6 bases). The germline V gene has CDR1 MNHNS and CDR2 SASEGT. V dropped 1 base and J dropped 2 bases, with 6 bases sitting between them. CDR3 length: 15 residues. CDR3 coding DNA: TGTGCCAGCAGTGAAGGGACAGCCTATAATTCACCCCTCCACTTT. Its protein product is CASSEGTAYNSPLHF.

CDR3 loop: CASSVRRGGGTPRSYEQYF. The CDR3 bases are TGTGCCAGCAGCGTGAGGAGAGGGGGGGGGACTCCTCGTTCCTACGAGCAGTACTTC. The V and J genes are TRBV9 and TRBJ2-7, with D possibly matching TRBD2 (7 bases). The ends were cut back, 2 bases at V and 1 base at J, with 25 bases in the middle. Germline CDR1 reads SGDLS; CDR2 reads YYNGEE. This CDR3 spans 19 amino acids. Full variable domain (missing parts from reference TRBV9 and TRBJ2-7): DSGVTQTPKHLITATGQRVTLRCSPRSGDLSVYWYQQSLDQGLQFLIQYYNGEERAKGNILERFSAQQFPDLHSELNLSSLELGDSALYFCASSVRRGGGTPRSYEQYFGPGTRLTVT.

The chain carries TRBV6-5 and TRBJ2-7; maybe TRBD2 (6 bases). From germline, CDR1 is MNHEY and CDR2 SVGAGI. The CDR3 contains 12 residues. The ends were cut back, 4 bases at V and 6 bases at J, with 10 bases in the middle. For the CDR3, the DNA is TGTGCCAGCAGTTCCCAGGGAGGCGAGCAGTACGTC. Its protein is CASSSQGGEQYV.

The chain employs TRBV2 and TRBJ2-2; TRBD1 might be the D (5 bases). Trimming removed 4 bases from V and 6 bases from J, with 9 bases in between. Germline V lookup: CDR1 SNHLY, CDR2 FYNNEI. The CDR3 contains 13 residues. The CDR3: CASSGKGSGELFF. For the CDR3, the DNA is TGTGCCAGCAGTGGAAAGGGGTCCGGGGAGCTGTTTTTT.

The J gene is TRBJ1-2, the V gene TRBV7-9; D remains unclear. The ends were cut back, 4 bases at V and 1 base at J, with 7 bases in the middle. From germline, CDR1 is SEHNR and CDR2 FQNEAQ (reference sequence). The CDR3 has 13 residues. CDR3 sequence: CASSWEGNYGYTF. In DNA form, the CDR3 reads TGTGCCAGCAGCTGGGAGGGTAACTATGGCTACACCTTC.

The chain recombines TRBV13 with TRBJ2-3; 10 bases fit TRBD2. Germline CDR1 is PRHDT and CDR2 is FYEKMQ (reference sequence). This CDR3 region has 16 residues. The trim removed 5 bases at V and 3 bases at J, leaving 8 bases unmatched. The DNA for the CDR3 is TGTGCCAGCAGCCTATTGAGCGGGGGGGCTACAGATACGCAGTATTTT. Translating it yields CASSLLSGGATDTQYF.

This clone has just one count. This chain joins TRBV27 and TRBJ2-5; 9 bases match TRBD1. J gave up 2 bases and V 5 bases, and 9 bases lay outside the gene matches. The CDR3 runs 16 residues. Germline V gene sequence: CDR1 MNHEY, CDR2 SMNVEV (reference sequence). The CDR3 DNA sequence: TGTGCCAGCAGTCCTACCCCCGGACAGGGGCAAGAGACCCAGTACTTC. Its protein product is CASSPTPGQGQETQYF.